This TCR beta chain was identified in a study of PD-L1 blockade in urothelial cancer. About the research overall: Most patients, about nine tenths of the roughly 29, were males with bladder-origin cancer.

Patient disease was locally advanced or metastatic urothelial carcinoma. The protocol was immunoSEQ multiplex PCR, while the TCRdb copy is restricted to in-frame clones and leaves out a portion. Of 50,000 to 60,000 clones in the sample, approximately 86% were seen once. CDR3 length equals 14 residues. Study-level points and caveats: Better survival was forecast by a pretreatment blood TCR clonality below the median.

With regard to this clone: Its antigen is undetermined.

The receptor was derived from a man aged 45-65 years with urothelial cancer. The rearrangement links TRBV21-1 to TRBJ2-5; the D call in the table, TRBD1, was not verified against the DNA. TRBV21-1 is designated a pseudogene. The specimen comprised PBMCs, sampled around atezolizumab (anti-PD-L1) treatment. CDR3 amino acids: CASAKSDRGETQYF. The DNA for the CDR3 is TGTGCCAGCGCTAAGTCGGACAGGGGAGAGACCCAGTACTTC.